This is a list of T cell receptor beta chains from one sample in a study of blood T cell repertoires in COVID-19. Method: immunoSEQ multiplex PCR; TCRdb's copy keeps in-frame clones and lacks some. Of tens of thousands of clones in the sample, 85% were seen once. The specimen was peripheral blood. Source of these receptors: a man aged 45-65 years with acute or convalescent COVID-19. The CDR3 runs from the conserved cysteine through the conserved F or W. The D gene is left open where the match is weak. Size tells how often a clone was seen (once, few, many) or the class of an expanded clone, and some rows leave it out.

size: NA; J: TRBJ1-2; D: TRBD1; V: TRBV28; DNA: TGTGCCAGCAGCCTACAGGGGGCGATTTCGGGCTACACCTTC; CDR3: CASSLQGAISGYTF
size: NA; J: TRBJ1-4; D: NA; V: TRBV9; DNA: TGTGCCAGCAGCGTGACACCAACTAATGAAAAACTGTTTTTT; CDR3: CASSVTPTNEKLFF
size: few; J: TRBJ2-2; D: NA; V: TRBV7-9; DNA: TGTGCCAGCAGCTTCCAACAAAACACCGGGGAGCTGTTTTTT; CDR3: CASSFQQNTGELFF
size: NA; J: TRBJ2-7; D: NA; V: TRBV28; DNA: TGTGCCACCCAAATGTACGAGCAGTACTTC; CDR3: CATQMYEQYF
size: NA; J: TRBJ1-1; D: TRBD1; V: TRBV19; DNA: TGTGCCAGCTGCGAGGGACAGTTGAACACTGAAGCTTTCTTT; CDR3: CASCEGQLNTEAFF
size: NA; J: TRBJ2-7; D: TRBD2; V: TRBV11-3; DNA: TGTGCCAGCAGCATGACTAGCGGGGGCTTCGACGAGCAGTACTTC; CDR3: CASSMTSGGFDEQYF
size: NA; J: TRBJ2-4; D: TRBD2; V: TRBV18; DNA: TGTGCCAGCTCACCGGAAGTAGCGGGAGGTCAGTACTTC; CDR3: CASSPEVAGGQYF
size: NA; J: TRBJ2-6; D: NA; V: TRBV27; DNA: TGTGCCAGCAGTCTTATCCTCTCTGGGGCCAACGTCCTGACTTTC; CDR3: CASSLILSGANVLTF
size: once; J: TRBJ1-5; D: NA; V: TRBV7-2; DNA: TGTGCCAGCAGCTTTTCAGATAGCAATCAGCCCCAGCATTTT; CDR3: CASSFSDSNQPQHF
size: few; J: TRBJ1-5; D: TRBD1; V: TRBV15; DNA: TGTGCCACCAGCAGAAGGGGGCAGATCTCCAATCAGCCCCAGCATTTT; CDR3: CATSRRGQISNQPQHF
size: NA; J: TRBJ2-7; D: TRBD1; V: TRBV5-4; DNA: TGTGCCAGCAGCTTGGCGACAGGGGGTACCTACGAGCAGTACTTC; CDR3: CASSLATGGTYEQYF
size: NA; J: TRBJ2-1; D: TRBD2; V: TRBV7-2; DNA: TGTGCCAGCAGCCAAGGTCCCCCAACTAGCGGTACTGGCAATGAGCAGTTCTTC; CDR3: CASSQGPPTSGTGNEQFF
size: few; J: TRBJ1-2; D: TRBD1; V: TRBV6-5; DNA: TGTGCCAGCAGTTACCGGACAGGAATCTATGGCTACACCTTC; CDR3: CASSYRTGIYGYTF
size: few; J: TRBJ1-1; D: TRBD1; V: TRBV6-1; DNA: TGTGCCAGCAGTGATCAGGGGGCTGTCACTGAAGCTTTCTTT; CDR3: CASSDQGAVTEAFF
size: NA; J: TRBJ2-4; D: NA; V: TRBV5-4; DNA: TGTGCCAGCAGTCCCAGTGGGGGGTCAGCCAAAAACATTCAGTACTTC; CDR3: CASSPSGGSAKNIQYF
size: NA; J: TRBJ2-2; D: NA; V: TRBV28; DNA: TGTGCCAGCAGAAAACAGGGATCCGGGGAGCTGTTTTTT; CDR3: CASRKQGSGELFF
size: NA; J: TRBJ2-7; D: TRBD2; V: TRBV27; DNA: TGTGCCAGCAGGGTGGGGCGGGGGAACTCCTACGAGCAGTACTTC; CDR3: CASRVGRGNSYEQYF
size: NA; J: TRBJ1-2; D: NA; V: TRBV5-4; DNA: TGTGCCAGCAGCTTGGGAGGAACCTATGGCTACACCTTC; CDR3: CASSLGGTYGYTF
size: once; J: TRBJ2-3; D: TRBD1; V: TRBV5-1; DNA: TGCGCCAGCAGCTTTCATCAGGGGGCGCAGACAGATACGCAGTATTTT; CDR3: CASSFHQGAQTDTQYF
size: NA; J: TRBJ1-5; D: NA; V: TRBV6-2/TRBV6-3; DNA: TGTGCCAGCAGTTTAACCGAGAATCAGCCCCAGCATTTT; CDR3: CASSLTENQPQHF
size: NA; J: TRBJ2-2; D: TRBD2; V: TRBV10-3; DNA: TGTGCCATCACTCAGACGATAGCGGGGGGGCCTTACACCGGGGAGCTGTTTTTT; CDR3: CAITQTIAGGPYTGELFF
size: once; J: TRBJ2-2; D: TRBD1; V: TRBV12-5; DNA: TGTGCTAGTGGTTTGGTATCCGGGACAGCGAACACCGGGGAGCTGTTTTTT; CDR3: CASGLVSGTANTGELFF
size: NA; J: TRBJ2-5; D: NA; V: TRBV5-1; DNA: TGCGCCAGCAGCTCCTTTGAGCAACCTCAAGAGACCCAGTACTTC; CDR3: CASSSFEQPQETQYF
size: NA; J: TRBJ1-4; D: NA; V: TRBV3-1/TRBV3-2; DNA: TGTGCCAGCAGCTCGGGGGGCGAAAAACTGTTTTTT; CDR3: CASSSGGEKLFF
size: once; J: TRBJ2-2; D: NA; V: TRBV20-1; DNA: TGCAGTGTCCCAGTGGCCGGGGAGCTGTTTTTT; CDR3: CSVPVAGELFF
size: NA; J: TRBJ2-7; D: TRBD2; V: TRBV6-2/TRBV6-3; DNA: TGTGCCAGCAGTTACTCTGGTGTGGCTAGCGGCTACGAGCAGTACTTC; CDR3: CASSYSGVASGYEQYF